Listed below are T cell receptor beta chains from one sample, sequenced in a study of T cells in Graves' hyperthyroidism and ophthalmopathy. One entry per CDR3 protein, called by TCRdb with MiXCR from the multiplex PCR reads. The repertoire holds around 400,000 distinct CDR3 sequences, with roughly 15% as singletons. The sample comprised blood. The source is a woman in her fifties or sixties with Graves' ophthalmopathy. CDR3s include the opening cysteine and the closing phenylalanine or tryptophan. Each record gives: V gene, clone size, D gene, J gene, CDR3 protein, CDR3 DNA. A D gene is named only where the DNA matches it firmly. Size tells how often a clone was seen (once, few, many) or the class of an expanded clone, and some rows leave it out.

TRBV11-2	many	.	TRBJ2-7	CASSLGATGTPPYEQYF	TGTGCCAGCAGCTTAGGGGCCACCGGGACACCTCCCTACGAGCAGTACTTC
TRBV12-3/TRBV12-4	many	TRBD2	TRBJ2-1	CASSFWGAGTSGPTDEQFF	TGTGCCAGCAGTTTCTGGGGAGCGGGGACTAGCGGACCCACGGATGAGCAGTTCTTC
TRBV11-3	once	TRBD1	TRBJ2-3	CASRGQEGDTQYF	TGTGCCAGCAGGGGACAGGAGGGCGATACGCAGTATTTT
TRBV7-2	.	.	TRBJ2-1	CASSLDLYEQFF	TGTGCCAGCAGCTTAGACTTGTATGAGCAGTTCTTC
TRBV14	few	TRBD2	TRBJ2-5	CASRASGGETQYF	TGTGCCAGCAGGGCTAGCGGGGGAGAGACCCAGTACTTC
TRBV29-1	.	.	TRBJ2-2	CSVEGGGGGNTGELFF	TGCAGCGTTGAGGGCGGAGGAGGGGGGAACACCGGGGAGCTGTTTTTT
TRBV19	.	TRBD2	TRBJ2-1	CASSKASGRAAYNEQFF	TGTGCCAGTAGTAAGGCTAGCGGGAGGGCCGCCTACAATGAGCAGTTCTTC
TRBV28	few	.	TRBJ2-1	CASSLVERVYNEQFF	TGTGCCAGCAGTTTAGTCGAGCGGGTTTACAATGAGCAGTTCTTC
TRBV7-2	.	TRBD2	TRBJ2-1	CASSHGTSGRSEQFF	TGTGCCAGCAGCCACGGGACTAGCGGGAGGAGTGAGCAGTTCTTC
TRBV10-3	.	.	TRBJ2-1	CAIFRESYNEQFF	TGTGCCATCTTCAGGGAGTCCTACAATGAGCAGTTCTTC
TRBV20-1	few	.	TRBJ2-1	CSARGLNNEQFF	TGCAGTGCTAGAGGGCTGAACAATGAGCAGTTCTTC
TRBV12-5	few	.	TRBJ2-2	CASGLGQLTVATGELFF	TGTGCTAGTGGTTTGGGACAGCTAACGGTTGCCACCGGGGAGCTGTTTTTT
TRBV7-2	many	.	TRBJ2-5	CASSLGLAKTQYF	TGTGCCAGCAGCTTAGGGCTAGCGAAGACCCAGTACTTC
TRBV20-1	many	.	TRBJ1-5	CSARGRVYSNQPQHF	TGCAGTGCTAGAGGGCGAGTTTATAGCAATCAGCCCCAGCATTTT
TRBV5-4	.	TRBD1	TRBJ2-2	CASSWPRGQGNTGELFF	TGTGCCAGCAGCTGGCCCCGGGGACAGGGTAACACCGGGGAGCTGTTTTTT
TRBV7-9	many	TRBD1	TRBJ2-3	CASSEGQGSTDTQYF	TGTGCCAGCAGTGAGGGACAGGGAAGCACAGATACGCAGTATTTT
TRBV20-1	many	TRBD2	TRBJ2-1	CSARDLGGRGMNEQFF	TGCAGTGCTAGAGATCTAGGCGGGAGAGGGATGAATGAGCAGTTCTTC
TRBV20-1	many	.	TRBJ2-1	CSARAIPYNEQFF	TGCAGTGCAAGAGCGATTCCCTACAATGAGCAGTTCTTC
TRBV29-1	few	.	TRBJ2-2	CSADSLWGGELFF	TGCAGCGCGGACAGTCTTTGGGGCGGGGAGCTGTTTTTT
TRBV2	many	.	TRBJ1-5	CASRVGTGANQPQHF	TGTGCCAGCAGAGTAGGGACGGGTGCCAATCAGCCCCAGCATTTT
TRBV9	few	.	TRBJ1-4	CASSGGETMNLEKLFF	TGTGCCAGCAGCGGTGGAGAGACCATGAATCTCGAAAAACTGTTTTTT
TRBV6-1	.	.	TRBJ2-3	CASNPTGRADTQYF	TGTGCCAGCAACCCGACAGGGAGGGCAGATACGCAGTATTTT
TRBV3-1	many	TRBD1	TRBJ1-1	CASSDRGREAFF	TGTGCCAGCAGCGACAGGGGCCGGGAAGCTTTCTTT
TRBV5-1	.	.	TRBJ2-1	CASSSLLGYNEQFF	TGCGCCAGCAGCTCCCTCCTAGGGTACAATGAGCAGTTCTTC
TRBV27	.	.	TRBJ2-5	CASSLRRRETQYF	TGTGCCAGCAGTCTCAGGCGGCGAGAGACCCAGTACTTC
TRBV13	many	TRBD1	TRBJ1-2	CASSPERQGYSGYTF	TGTGCCAGCAGCCCAGAAAGACAGGGGTACAGCGGCTACACCTTC